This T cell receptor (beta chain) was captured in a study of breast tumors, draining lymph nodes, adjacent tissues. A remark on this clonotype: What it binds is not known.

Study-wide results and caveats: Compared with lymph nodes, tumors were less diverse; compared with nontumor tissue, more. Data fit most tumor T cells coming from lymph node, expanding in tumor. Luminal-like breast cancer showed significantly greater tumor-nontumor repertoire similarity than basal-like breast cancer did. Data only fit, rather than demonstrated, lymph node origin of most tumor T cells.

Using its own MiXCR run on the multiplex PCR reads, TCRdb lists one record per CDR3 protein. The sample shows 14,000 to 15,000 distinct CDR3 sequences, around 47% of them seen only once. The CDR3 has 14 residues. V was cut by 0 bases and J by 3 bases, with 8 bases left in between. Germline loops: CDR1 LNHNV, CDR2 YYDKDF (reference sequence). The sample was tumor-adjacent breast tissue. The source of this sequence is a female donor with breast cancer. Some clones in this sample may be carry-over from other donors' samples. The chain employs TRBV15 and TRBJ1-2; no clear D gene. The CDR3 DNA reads TGTGCCACCAGCAGAGATGGAGGGTACTATGGCTACACCTTC. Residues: CATSRDGGYYGYTF.